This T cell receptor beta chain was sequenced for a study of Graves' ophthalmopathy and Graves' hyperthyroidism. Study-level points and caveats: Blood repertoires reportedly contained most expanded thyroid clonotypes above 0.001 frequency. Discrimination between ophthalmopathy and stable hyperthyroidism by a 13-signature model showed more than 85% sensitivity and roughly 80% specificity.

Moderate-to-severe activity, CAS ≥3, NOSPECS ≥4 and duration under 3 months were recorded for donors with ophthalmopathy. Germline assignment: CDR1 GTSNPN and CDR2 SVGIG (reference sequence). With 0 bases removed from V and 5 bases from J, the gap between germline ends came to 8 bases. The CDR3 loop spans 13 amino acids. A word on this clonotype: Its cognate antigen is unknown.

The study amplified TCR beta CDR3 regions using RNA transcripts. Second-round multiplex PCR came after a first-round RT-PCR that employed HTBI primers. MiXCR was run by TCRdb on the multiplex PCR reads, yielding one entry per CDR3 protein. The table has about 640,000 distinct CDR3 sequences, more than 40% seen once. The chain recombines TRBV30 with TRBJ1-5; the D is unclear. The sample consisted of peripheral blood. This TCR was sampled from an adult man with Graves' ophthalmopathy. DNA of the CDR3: TGTGCCTGGAGTGTATCCGGACATCAGCCCCAGCATTTT. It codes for CAWSVSGHQPQHF.